This T cell receptor (beta chain) appears in the sequencing data of a study of post-analysis software for immune sequencing data. Looking at the study overall: Both relapsing-remitting and secondary progressive multiple sclerosis featured among the disease courses, as did progressive-relapsing multiple sclerosis. General study results and limits: With F measure, samples from one preparation batch clustered together strongly. Roughly five TRBV segments appeared more often in patients than in controls, and TRBV5-6, TRBV5-1 and TRBV20-1 were among these. Normalized Chao1 diversity in multiple sclerosis patients fell significantly below that of controls.

This clonotype was picked up a small number of times. No antigen is known for it. Prepared libraries of TCR beta cDNA carried unique molecular identifiers. TCRdb recomputed calls from the PCR reads with MiXCR, one row per CDR3 protein. The sample carries some 690,000 distinct CDR3 sequences, 55% to 60% recorded once. Deletions cut 4 bases from V and 0 bases from J, with 13 bases between. The germline CDR1 and CDR2 sequences are MGHRA and YSYEKL. The CDR3 totals 15 residues. The receptor comes from a girl aged 2 to 9 with multiple sclerosis. The V gene is TRBV4-1, the J gene TRBJ2-7; D uncertain. The specimen was blood. The CDR3 DNA reads as TGCGCCAGCAGCCTAGACGAGGAAAGCTCCTACGAGCAGTACTTC. It is translated as CASSLDEESSYEQYF.